Here is one TCR beta chain with its context. The data originate from a study of blood T cell repertoires in COVID-19. Assay: immunoSEQ multiplex PCR; the TCRdb copy retains only in-frame clones and omits some. Seen here are over 200,000 clones, more than 85% observed once, and the top ten hold 0.72%. Germline V lookup: CDR1 MDHEN, CDR2 SYDVKM. The CDR3 sequence is 15 residues long. With 6 bases clipped from V and 2 bases from J, the junction kept 10 bases outside the gene matches. The sequenced sample was peripheral blood. This TCR was sampled from a man aged 35-49 years with acute or convalescent COVID-19. The V and J genes are TRBV28 and TRBJ2-7; TRBD1 matches 7 bases. This CDR3 reads CASSSPGTATYEQYF. Written as DNA, the CDR3 is TGTGCCAGCAGCTCGCCCGGGACAGCAACCTACGAGCAGTACTTC.